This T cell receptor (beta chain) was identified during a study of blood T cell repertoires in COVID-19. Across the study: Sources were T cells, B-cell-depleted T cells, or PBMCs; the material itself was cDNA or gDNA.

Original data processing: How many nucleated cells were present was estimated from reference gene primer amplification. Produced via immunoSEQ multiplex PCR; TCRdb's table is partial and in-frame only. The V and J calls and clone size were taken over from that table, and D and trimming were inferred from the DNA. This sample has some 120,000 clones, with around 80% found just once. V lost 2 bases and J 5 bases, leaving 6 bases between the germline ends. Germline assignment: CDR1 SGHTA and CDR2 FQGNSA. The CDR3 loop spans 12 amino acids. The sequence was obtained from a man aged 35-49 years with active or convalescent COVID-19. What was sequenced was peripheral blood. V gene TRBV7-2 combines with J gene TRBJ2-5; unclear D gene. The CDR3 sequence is CASSLIRETQYF. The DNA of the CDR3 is TGTGCCAGCAGCTTAATCCGGGAGACCCAGTACTTC.